The TCR beta chain under discussion was sequenced for a study of T cells after yellow fever vaccination. Whole-study results and caveats: Reappearing after the booster were most of the clones from primary vaccination (96% CD4, 85% to 90% CD8). CD4 and CD8 compartments shared a small share of clonotypes, likely from convergent recombination.

Germline CDR1 SQVTM, CDR2 ANQGSEA. This CDR3 has 14 amino acids. Trimming cost V 4 bases and J 2 bases, with 12 bases left between them. A few counts support this clonotype. What it binds is not known. TCRdb recomputed calls from the 5' RACE reads with MiXCR, one row per CDR3 protein. The sample comprises 200,000 to 300,000 distinct CDR3 sequences, over 6.5% of which are singletons, and roughly 1% rests with the top ten. The specimen comprised CD4+ T cells sorted from PBMCs, sampled on the day of the yellow fever booster vaccination. The chain employs TRBV29-1 and TRBJ1-3; D uncertain. The source of this sequence is a man aged 30-40 years who received the YFV17D yellow fever vaccine. The CDR3 nucleotides are TGCAGCGTTGTTCGGAGGGTTACTGGAAACACCATATATTTT. Protein: CSVVRRVTGNTIYF.